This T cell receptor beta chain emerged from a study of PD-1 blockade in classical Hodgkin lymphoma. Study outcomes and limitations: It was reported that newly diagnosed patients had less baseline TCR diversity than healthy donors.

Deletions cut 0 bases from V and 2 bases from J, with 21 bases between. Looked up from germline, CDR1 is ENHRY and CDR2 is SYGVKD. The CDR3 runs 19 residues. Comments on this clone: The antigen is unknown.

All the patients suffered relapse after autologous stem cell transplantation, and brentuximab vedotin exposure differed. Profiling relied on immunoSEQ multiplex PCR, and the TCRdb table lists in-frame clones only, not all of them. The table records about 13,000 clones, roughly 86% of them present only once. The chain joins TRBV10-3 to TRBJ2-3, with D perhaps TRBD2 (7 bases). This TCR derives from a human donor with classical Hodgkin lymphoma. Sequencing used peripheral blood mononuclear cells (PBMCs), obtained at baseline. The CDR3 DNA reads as TGTGCCATCAGTGAGTCCGGAGGATATGCGGGGGCCCTCACAGATACGCAGTATTTT. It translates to CAISESGGYAGALTDTQYF.